This TCR beta chain was identified in a study of blood T cell repertoires in COVID-19. Overall study: Sources were T cells, B-cell-depleted T cells, or PBMCs; the material itself was cDNA or gDNA.

This clone was seen just once. Authors' analysis steps: Amplification of reference gene primers provided the estimated nucleated cell counts. Profiling relied on immunoSEQ multiplex PCR, and the TCRdb table lists in-frame clones only, not all of them. V, J and clone size are taken as reported in that table, and D and trimming were inferred from the DNA itself. The data hold some 180,000 clones, with 70% to 85% observed a single time. Sequenced sample: peripheral blood. The source is a human donor in a cohort sampled during active COVID-19.

The CDR3 is CASSHASGIPYNEQFF. The CDR3 DNA sequence: TGCGCCAGCAGCCATGCTAGCGGGATCCCCTACAATGAGCAGTTCTTC. This chain joins TRBV4-1 and TRBJ2-1; 9 positions agree with TRBD2. V was clipped by 3 bases and J by 2 bases; unmatched bases: 5. Germline V CDR1 and CDR2: MGHRA, YSYEKL. The CDR3 has 16 residues.